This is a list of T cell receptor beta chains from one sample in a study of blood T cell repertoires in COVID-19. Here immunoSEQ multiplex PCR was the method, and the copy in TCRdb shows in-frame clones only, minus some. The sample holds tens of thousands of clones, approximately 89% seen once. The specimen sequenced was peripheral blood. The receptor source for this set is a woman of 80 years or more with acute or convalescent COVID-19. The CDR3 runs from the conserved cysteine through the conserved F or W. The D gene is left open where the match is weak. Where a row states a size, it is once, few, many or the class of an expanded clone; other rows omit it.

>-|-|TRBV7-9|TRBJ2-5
CASSRYQETQYF
TGTGCCAGCAGCCGGTACCAAGAGACCCAGTACTTC
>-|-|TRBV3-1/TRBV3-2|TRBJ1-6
CASSQDGGYSPLHF
TGTGCCAGCAGCCAAGACGGCGGTTATTCACCCCTCCACTTT
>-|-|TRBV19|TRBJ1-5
CASSDQGSNQPQHF
TGTGCCAGTAGTGATCAGGGAAGCAATCAGCCCCAGCATTTT
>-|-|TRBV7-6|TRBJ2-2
CASGAGANTGELFF
TGTGCCAGCGGCGCGGGGGCCAACACCGGGGAGCTGTTTTTT
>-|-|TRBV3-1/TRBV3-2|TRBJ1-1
CASSQVAGNTEAFF
TGTGCCAGCAGCCAAGTTGCAGGGAACACTGAAGCTTTCTTT
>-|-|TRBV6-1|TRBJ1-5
CASSDVGSNQPQHF
TGTGCCAGCAGTGACGTCGGTAGCAATCAGCCCCAGCATTTT
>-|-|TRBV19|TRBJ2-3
CASRTEAVPDTQYF
TGTGCCTCAAGGACGGAGGCGGTCCCAGATACGCAGTATTTT
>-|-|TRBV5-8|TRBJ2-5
CASSLAPGVQETQYF
TGTGCCAGCAGCTTAGCTCCGGGGGTCCAAGAGACCCAGTACTTC
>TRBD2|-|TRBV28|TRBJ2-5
CASTMAGGTETQYF
TGTGCCAGCACAATGGCGGGGGGGACGGAGACCCAGTACTTC
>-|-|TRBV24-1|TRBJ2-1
CATSDPGVGNNEQFF
TGTGCCACCAGTGATCCCGGAGTTGGCAACAATGAGCAGTTCTTC
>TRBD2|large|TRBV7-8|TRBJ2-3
CASSPSGGLDTQYF
TGTGCCAGCAGCCCTAGCGGGGGATTAGATACGCAGTATTTT
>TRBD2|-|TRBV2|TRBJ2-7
CASNSGTSGGARSYEQYF
TGTGCCAGCAACTCCGGGACTAGCGGGGGGGCTCGCTCGTACGAGCAGTACTTC
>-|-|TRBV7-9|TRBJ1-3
CASSLGGSTSSGNTIYF
TGTGCCAGCAGCTTAGGAGGCAGCACCAGCTCTGGAAACACCATATATTTT
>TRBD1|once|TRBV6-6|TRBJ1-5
CASSYEGAYQPQHF
TGTGCCAGCAGTTACGAGGGGGCGTATCAGCCCCAGCATTTT
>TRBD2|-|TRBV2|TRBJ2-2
CASRAGGAGAGELFF
TGTGCCAGCAGGGCCGGGGGGGCCGGTGCCGGGGAGCTGTTTTTT
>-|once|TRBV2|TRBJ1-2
CASSPLTEAGYGYTF
TGTGCCAGCAGCCCTCTTACCGAGGCCGGCTATGGCTACACCTTC
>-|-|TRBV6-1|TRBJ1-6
CASSEMVAVNNSPLHF
TGTGCCAGCAGTGAAATGGTGGCAGTGAATAATTCACCCCTCCACTTT
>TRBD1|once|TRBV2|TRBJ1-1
CASSLTGVTEAFF
TGTGCCAGCAGTTTAACAGGGGTTACTGAAGCTTTCTTT
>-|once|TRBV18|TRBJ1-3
CASSPGGTAGNTIYF
TGTGCCAGCTCACCTGGAGGAACAGCGGGAAACACCATATATTTT
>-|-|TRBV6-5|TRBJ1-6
CASSPGIRTNPPLHF
TGTGCCAGCAGTCCAGGGATCAGGACAAATCCACCCCTCCACTTT
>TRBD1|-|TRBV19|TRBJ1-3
CASSRGGQQITGNTIYF
TGTGCCAGTAGTAGAGGGGGACAGCAAATTACTGGAAACACCATATATTTT
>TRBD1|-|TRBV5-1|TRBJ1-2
CASRSGQGEVGYTF
TGCGCCAGCAGATCAGGGCAGGGGGAGGTTGGCTACACCTTC
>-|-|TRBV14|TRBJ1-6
CASSQGSGVRGSPLHF
TGTGCCAGCAGCCAAGGGTCGGGGGTTCGGGGATCACCCCTCCACTTT
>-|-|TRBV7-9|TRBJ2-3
CASSLAKLQGGDTDTQYF
TGTGCCAGCAGCTTAGCCAAACTTCAGGGTGGTGACACAGATACGCAGTATTTT
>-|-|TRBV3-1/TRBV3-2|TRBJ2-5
CASSQDLVLVETQYF
TGTGCCAGCAGCCAAGATTTAGTACTGGTCGAGACCCAGTACTTC
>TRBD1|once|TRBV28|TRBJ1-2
CASSSNLGQGLGYGYTF
TGTGCCAGCAGTTCTAACCTCGGACAGGGTTTGGGCTATGGCTACACCTTC
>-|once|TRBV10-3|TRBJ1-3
CAISDGAAGNTIYF
TGTGCCATCAGTGATGGGGCTGCCGGAAACACCATATATTTT
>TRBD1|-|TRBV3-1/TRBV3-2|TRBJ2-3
CASSQALIQGATDTQYF
TGTGCCAGCAGCCAAGCGTTGATCCAGGGGGCCACAGATACGCAGTATTTT
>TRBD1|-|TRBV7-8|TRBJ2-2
CASSLGGTGDRELFF
TGTGCCAGCAGCTTAGGAGGGACAGGGGACCGAGAGCTGTTTTTT
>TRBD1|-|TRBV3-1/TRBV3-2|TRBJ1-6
CASSPPGQGGNSPLHF
TGTGCCAGCAGCCCCCCGGGACAGGGTGGGAATTCACCCCTCCACTTT
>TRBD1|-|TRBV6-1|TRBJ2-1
CASSEADRGAYNEQFF
TGTGCCAGCAGTGAAGCGGACAGGGGCGCCTACAATGAGCAGTTCTTC
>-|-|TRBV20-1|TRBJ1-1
CSAVGNEAFF
TGCAGTGCAGTCGGGAATGAAGCTTTCTTT
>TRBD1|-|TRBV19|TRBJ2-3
CASSQETGEADTQYF
TGTGCCAGTAGTCAGGAGACAGGGGAGGCAGATACGCAGTATTTT
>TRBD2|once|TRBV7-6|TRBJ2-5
CASSRQRGGLAVAETQYF
TGTGCCAGCAGCCGACAGCGGGGGGGACTAGCCGTTGCGGAGACCCAGTACTTC
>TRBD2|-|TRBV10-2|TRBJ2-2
CASSDLFSGVDTGELFF
TGCGCCAGCAGTGACCTCTTTAGCGGGGTTGACACCGGGGAGCTGTTTTTT
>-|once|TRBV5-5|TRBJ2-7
CASSPQPVSYEQYF
TGTGCCAGCAGCCCACAACCAGTCTCCTACGAGCAGTACTTC
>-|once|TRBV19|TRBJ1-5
CASTDSDQPQHF
TGTGCCAGTACCGATAGCGATCAGCCCCAGCATTTT
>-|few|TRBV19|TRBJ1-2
CASSNPLRGEPLYGYTF
TGTGCCAGTAGTAATCCCCTCCGGGGGGAACCTTTGTATGGCTACACCTTC
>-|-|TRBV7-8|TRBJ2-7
CASSLSQAREQYF
TGTGCCAGCAGCCTATCCCAGGCGAGAGAGCAGTACTTC
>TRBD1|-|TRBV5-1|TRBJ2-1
CASSWPRPGQGTLSSYNEQFF
TGCGCCAGCAGCTGGCCGCGACCGGGACAGGGGACCCTGAGCTCCTACAATGAGCAGTTCTTC
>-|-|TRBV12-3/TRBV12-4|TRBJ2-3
CASSTGVADTQYF
TGTGCCAGCAGTACCGGAGTCGCAGATACGCAGTATTTT